The 12 T cell receptor beta chains below all came from one sample that was sequenced in a study of regulatory T cells in long-lasting Graves disease. Assembly of TCR beta libraries relied on iRepertoire HTBI primers together with Arm-PCR of CDR3 regions. MiXCR, applied by TCRdb to the multiplex PCR reads, yields one record per CDR3 protein. The sample yields 440,000 or so distinct CDR3 sequences, roughly 15% seen once. The time point is: newly diagnosed GD, antithyroid drugs for less than 3 months. PBMCs were the source of the RNA used for TCR sequencing. These records were also assigned to another study, of T cells in Graves' hyperthyroidism and ophthalmopathy.

Sequenced material: peripheral blood mononuclear cells (PBMCs), taken at new diagnosis, from a patient treated with antithyroid drugs. The receptor source for this set is a woman aged 25 to 39 with Graves disease.

The gene calls are TRBV28 and TRBJ2-1; 7 nucleotides align to TRBD2. This CDR3 has 15 residues. Germline values: CDR1 MDHEN, CDR2 SYDVKM. With V trimmed by 2 bases and J by 5 bases, 6 bases remained unmatched. The CDR3 reads CASSLVASGNNEQFF. CDR3 DNA: TGTGCCAGCAGTTTAGTGGCTAGCGGTAACAATGAGCAGTTCTTC.

Many counts were recorded for this clonotype. V usage is TRBV2 and J usage is TRBJ2-7; 7 bases are shared with TRBD2. The CDR3 loop spans 13 amino acids. CDR1 is SNHLY and CDR2 is FYNNEI in the germline V gene. V dropped 3 bases and J dropped 5; count of bases not matched to a gene: 4. CDR3 residues: CASSEGGIHEQYF. CDR3 nucleotides: TGTGCCAGCAGTGAGGGAGGGATCCACGAGCAGTACTTC.

The chain links TRBV6-1 to TRBJ2-1, with a possible D match to TRBD2 (5 bases). Germline V gives CDR1 MNHNS, CDR2 SASEGT. CDR3 size: 12 residues. The V end lost 6 bases, the J end lost 10 bases, and 13 bases lay between the germline ends. DNA of the CDR3: TGTGCCAGCAGGATGGGGAGTTACGAGCAGTTCTTC. Protein sequence: CASRMGSYEQFF.

On this clonotype itself: This sequence may be a read error, since a much larger clone differs from it by one base. The chain joins TRBV2 to TRBJ2-1, with D tentatively TRBD2 (5 bases). Germline V lookup: CDR1 SNHLY, CDR2 FYNNEI. This CDR3 spans 14 amino acids. The CDR3 nucleotides read TGTGCCAGCAGTGAGGCTAGCTCCTACGATGAGCAGTTCTTC. Translated, it gives CASSEASSYDEQFF.

This clonotype was seen at least ten times. One end of the junction fails to match germline, which may point to a read error. V is TRBV28 and J is TRBJ2-3; 10 bases map to TRBD2. The germline V gene encodes CDR1 MDHEN and CDR2 SYDVKM. This CDR3 is built from 13 residues. CDR3 nucleotides: TGTGCCAGCAGTCCCACCTCCCCGGGACTAGCGATCTTT. Translation gives CASSPTSPGLAIF.

This sequence joins TRBV6-5 and TRBJ1-5; the D gene is possibly TRBD1 (6 bases). The CDR3 is 15 amino acids. Germline CDR1 is MNHEY and CDR2 is SVGAGI. Trimming took 1 base from V and 3 from J, leaving 10 bases between them. The CDR3 region has the DNA TGTGCCAGCAGTTACTTCAGGGGATACAATCAGCCCCAGCATTTT. Its protein product is CASSYFRGYNQPQHF.

This clonotype came up many times. The V and J genes are TRBV28 and TRBJ2-7; possibly TRBD2 for D (6 bases). V dropped 4 bases and J dropped 4 bases, with 26 bases sitting between them. This CDR3 region has 18 residues. CDR1 is MDHEN and CDR2 is SYDVKM in the germline V gene. CDR3 nucleotide sequence: TGTGCCAGCAGTTCAAGACCCTTCCAGCGGGCGAGAAGGTACGAGCAGTACTTC. Protein sequence: CASSSRPFQRARRYEQYF.

This clonotype has a handful of counts. The chain couples TRBV14 to TRBJ2-1; TRBD2 matches 8 bases. The CDR3 contains 16 residues. V dropped 4 bases and J dropped 7; count of bases not matched to a gene: 12. Germline V gene lookup returns CDR1 SGHDN and CDR2 FVKESK. The CDR3: CASSPLGASGLNEQFF. The CDR3 nucleotides are TGTGCCAGCAGCCCACTCGGGGCTAGCGGGCTGAATGAGCAGTTCTTC.

This clonotype was observed at least ten times. The chain employs TRBV7-9 and TRBJ2-7, with TRBD2 matching over 8 bases. J lost 2 bases, V lost 1 base, and 10 bases had no gene match. The CDR3 is made up of 17 amino acids. The germline V gene encodes CDR1 SEHNR and CDR2 FQNEAQ (reference sequence). The DNA for the CDR3 is TGTGCCAGCAGCTTAGATGGCGGGAGGAGCTATCCCTACGAGCAGTACTTC. It encodes CASSLDGGRSYPYEQYF.

In its sample, this clonotype was seen many times. The chain links TRBV7-9 to TRBJ2-7, with 8 bases that match TRBD1. Germline values: CDR1 SEHNR, CDR2 FQNEAQ (reference sequence). This CDR3 contains 14 residues. V lost 6 bases to trimming and J lost 4 bases; unmatched junction nucleotides: 8. This CDR3 is CASSGDRSVYEQYF. The CDR3 coding sequence is TGTGCCAGCAGTGGGGACAGGTCGGTGTACGAGCAGTACTTC.

This clonotype was found a few times. The rearrangement joins TRBV18 to TRBJ2-1; D might be TRBD2 (5 bases). Germline CDR1 reads KGHSH; CDR2 reads LQKENI. The CDR3 contains 12 residues. V lost 6 bases and J 7 bases, leaving 10 bases between the germline ends. The CDR3: CASSRGFNEQFF. The CDR3 DNA is TGTGCCAGCTCGCGCGGGTTTAATGAGCAGTTCTTC.

The chain carries TRBV27 and TRBJ2-7, with 7 nucleotides matching TRBD1. From germline, CDR1 is MNHEY and CDR2 SMNVEV (reference sequence). The CDR3 covers 15 residues. Trimming removed 0 bases from V and 2 bases from J; junction bases left unmatched: 4. CDR3 amino acids: CASSLSTGFPYEQYF. CDR3 nucleotide sequence: TGTGCCAGCAGTTTATCGACAGGGTTTCCCTACGAGCAGTACTTC.